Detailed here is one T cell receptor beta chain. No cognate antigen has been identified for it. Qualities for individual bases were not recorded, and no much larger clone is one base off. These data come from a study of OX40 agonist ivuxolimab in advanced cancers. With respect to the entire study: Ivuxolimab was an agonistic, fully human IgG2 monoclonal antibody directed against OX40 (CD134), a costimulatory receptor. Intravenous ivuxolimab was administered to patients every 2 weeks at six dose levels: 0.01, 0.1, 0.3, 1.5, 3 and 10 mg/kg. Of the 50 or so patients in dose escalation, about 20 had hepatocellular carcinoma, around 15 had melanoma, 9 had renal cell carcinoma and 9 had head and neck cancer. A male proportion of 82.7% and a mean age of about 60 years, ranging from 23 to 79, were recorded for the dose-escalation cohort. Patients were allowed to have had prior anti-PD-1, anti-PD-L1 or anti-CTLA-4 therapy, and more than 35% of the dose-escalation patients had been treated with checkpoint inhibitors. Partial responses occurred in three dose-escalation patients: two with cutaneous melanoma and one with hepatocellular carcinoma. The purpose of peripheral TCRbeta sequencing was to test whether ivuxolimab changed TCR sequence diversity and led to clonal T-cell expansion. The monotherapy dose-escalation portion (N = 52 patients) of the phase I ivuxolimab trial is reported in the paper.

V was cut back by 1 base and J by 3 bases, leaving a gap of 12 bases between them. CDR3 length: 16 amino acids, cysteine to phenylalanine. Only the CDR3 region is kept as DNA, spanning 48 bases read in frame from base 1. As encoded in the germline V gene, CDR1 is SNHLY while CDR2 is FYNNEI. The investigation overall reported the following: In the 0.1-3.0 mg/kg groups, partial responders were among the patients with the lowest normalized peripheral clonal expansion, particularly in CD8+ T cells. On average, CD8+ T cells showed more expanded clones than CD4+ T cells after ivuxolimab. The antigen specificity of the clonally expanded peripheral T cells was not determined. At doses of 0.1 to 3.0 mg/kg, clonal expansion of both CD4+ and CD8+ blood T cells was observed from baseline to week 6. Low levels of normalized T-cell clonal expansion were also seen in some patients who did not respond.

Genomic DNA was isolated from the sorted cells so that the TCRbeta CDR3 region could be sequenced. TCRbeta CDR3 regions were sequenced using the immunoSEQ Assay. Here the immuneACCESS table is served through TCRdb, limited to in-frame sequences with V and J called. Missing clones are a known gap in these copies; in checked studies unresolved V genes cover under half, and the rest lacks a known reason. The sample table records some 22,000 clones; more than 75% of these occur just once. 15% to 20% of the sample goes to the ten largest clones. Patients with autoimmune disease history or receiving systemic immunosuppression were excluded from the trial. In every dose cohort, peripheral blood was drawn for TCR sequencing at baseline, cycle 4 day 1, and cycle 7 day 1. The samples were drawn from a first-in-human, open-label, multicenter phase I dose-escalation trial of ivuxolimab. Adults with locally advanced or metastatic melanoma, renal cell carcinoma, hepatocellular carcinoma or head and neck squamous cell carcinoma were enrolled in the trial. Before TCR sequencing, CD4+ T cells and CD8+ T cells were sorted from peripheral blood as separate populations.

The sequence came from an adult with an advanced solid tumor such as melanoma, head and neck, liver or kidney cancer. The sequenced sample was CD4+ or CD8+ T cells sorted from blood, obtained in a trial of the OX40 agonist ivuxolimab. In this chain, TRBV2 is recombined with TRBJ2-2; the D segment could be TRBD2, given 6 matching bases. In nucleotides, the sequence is TGTGCCAGCAGTGAAGGCGAGGCGGGGTACACCGGGGAGCTGTTTTTT. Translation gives CASSEGEAGYTGELFF.